The rows below give T cell receptor beta chains drawn from one sample of a study of shared clonotypes between healthy human individuals. Produced via immunoSEQ multiplex PCR; TCRdb's table is partial and in-frame only. The sample lists fewer than 2.5 million clones, approximately 93% occurring once. Sequencing used naive CD4+ T cells from PBMCs. The receptors here all came from a man younger than 30 in good health. Some clones in this sample may be carry-over from other donors' samples. Both conserved end residues are part of each CDR3. A D gene is named only where the DNA matches it firmly.

V gene	J gene	D gene	CDR3 protein
TRBV7-9	TRBJ2-1	-	CASSPSVEQFF
TRBV10-3	TRBJ2-1	-	CAISPTVYEQFF
TRBV5-1	TRBJ1-1	-	CASSPRQNTEAFF
TRBV27	TRBJ2-5	-	CASRPRLVGDETQYF
TRBV6-1	TRBJ2-1	TRBD2	CASSSLAGMGNEQFF
TRBV5-1	TRBJ2-7	TRBD2	CASSFSGTVYEQYF
TRBV28	TRBJ2-5	TRBD1	CASFGFQGTVQETQYF
TRBV29-1	TRBJ2-3	-	CSVSALRSDTQYF
TRBV19	TRBJ1-5	-	CASSSTQGSNQPQHF
TRBV6-5	TRBJ2-7	TRBD2	CASSYRRAGETGEQYF
TRBV4-3	TRBJ2-1	-	CASSRGGAGNNEQFF
TRBV7-9	TRBJ2-2	TRBD2	CASSTRRLAGESGELFF
TRBV30	TRBJ2-5	-	CAWSSWGSQAQYF
TRBV6-4	TRBJ2-3	TRBD2	CASSALTSGRTDTQYF
TRBV5-1	TRBJ2-2	-	CASSLDRTAGELFF
TRBV5-1	TRBJ2-2	-	CASSLTGRGAPTGELFF
TRBV6-6	TRBJ1-2	-	CASSYDDGGGYGYTF
TRBV28	TRBJ2-1	TRBD2	CASHRTSPDDEQFF
TRBV11-2	TRBJ2-3	-	CASSSSPRGEDTQYF
TRBV28	TRBJ2-1	-	CASSSSYSYNEQFF
TRBV5-4	TRBJ1-1	TRBD1	CASSPGQGKAFF
TRBV2	TRBJ2-1	TRBD2	CASRRELAGNNEQFF
TRBV28	TRBJ2-3	TRBD2	CASSPGGGDTQYF
TRBV18	TRBJ2-3	TRBD2	CASSPLTSGSTDTQYF
TRBV19	TRBJ1-1	TRBD1	CASRDTGASRTEAFF
TRBV11-2	TRBJ2-5	-	CASSLVLAGPQETQYF
TRBV27	TRBJ2-5	TRBD2	CASRGLAESQETQYF
TRBV11-2	TRBJ1-4	-	CASSLSGAGEKLFF
TRBV2	TRBJ2-5	TRBD2	CASRGHIAGVAETQYF
TRBV5-6	TRBJ2-1	TRBD2	CASSPTSGGNNEQFF
TRBV14	TRBJ2-7	TRBD2	CASSPLSGSLGREQYF
TRBV7-3	TRBJ2-3	-	CASAQADTQYF
TRBV12-5	TRBJ1-4	-	CASGEGGTNEKLFF
TRBV5-4	TRBJ1-3	TRBD1	CASSSRDRGSNTIYF
TRBV27	TRBJ2-7	-	CASSLLGDSYEQYF
TRBV5-1	TRBJ2-3	-	CASSAPDRASTDTQYF
TRBV11-3	TRBJ2-5	TRBD1	CASSSGTGGRETQYF
TRBV2	TRBJ1-3	-	CASSERRAGNTIYF
TRBV28	TRBJ2-3	TRBD2	CATSTAKGTSGSFLMDTQYF
TRBV5-1	TRBJ1-3	-	CASSSGAGNTIYF
TRBV10-1	TRBJ2-5	-	CASSDSLAQETQYF
TRBV18	TRBJ1-4	-	CASSLRGEKLFF
TRBV5-1	TRBJ2-7	TRBD2	CASSLGGTSGSYEQYF
TRBV6-6	TRBJ2-1	-	CASSYSRLSYNEQFF
TRBV7-3	TRBJ1-1	-	CASSLRGGSGDTEAFF
TRBV27	TRBJ1-1	-	CASSPGTWAMNTEAFF